This T cell receptor (beta chain) was obtained from a study of CD4 T cells in relation to SARS-CoV-2 and coronaviruses. For the study at large: ViraFEST: approximately nine-day antigen culture of PBMCs, then TCR beta CDR3 sequencing.

Unexposed donor CD4+ T cells date from about 2010-2018, before the COVID-19 pandemic. After about 10 days of culture, CD4+ T cells were isolated. Unexposed-donor CD4+ T cells were probed with SARS-CoV-2 S/N and four cold-coronavirus spikes, cells permitting. Each well had around 2.2 million PBMCs in around 4.5% human AB serum with IL-2. As concerns this clone: As yet, its antigen is unknown.

Deletions cut 2 bases from V and 13 bases from J, with 12 bases between. The CDR3 is made up of 12 amino acids. CDR1 and CDR2 (germline): MNHEY, SVGEGT. Clones were sequenced by immunoSEQ multiplex PCR, and TCRdb holds only the in-frame ones, with some missing. The sample has some 16,000 clones; 82% are singletons. The source is a human donor in good health. This chain links TRBV6-2 or TRBV6-3 with TRBJ1-5, with D perhaps matching TRBD1 (6 bases). Input material: CD4+ T cells from PBMCs, cultured in vitro. The CDR3 sequence: CASSYTAGAQHF. The DNA of the CDR3 is TGTGCCAGCAGTTACACGGCAGGGGCTCAGCATTTT.